Below, 24 T cell receptor beta chains from the same sample are listed, as sequenced in a study of T-cell memory formation after mild COVID-19. TCRdb ran MiXCR on the 5' RACE reads and lists one entry per CDR3 protein. The sample shows roughly 14,000 distinct CDR3 sequences, approximately 23% of them seen only once. Sequences were obtained from PBMCs or a T cell subset sorted from them (not recorded which). These receptors came from a man aged 18 to 30 who had mild COVID-19 (a few samples of this study predate the infection). Cell type and time point are not known.

This clonotype has more than one count but fewer than ten. The genes are TRBV24-1 and TRBJ2-3; TRBD1 matches 8 bases. This CDR3 has 24 amino acids. Germline V gene data show CDR1 as KGHDR and CDR2 as SFDVKD. V lost 5 bases and J lost 2; bases outside the gene matches: 32. This CDR3 is CATSGHLSRNPGQARRTNTDTQYF. CDR3 coding DNA: TGTGCCACCAGTGGTCACCTCTCACGGAACCCGGGACAGGCCCGGAGGACGAACACAGATACGCAGTATTTT.

This clonotype showed up just a few times. The chain combines TRBV3-1 with TRBJ1-6; D is perhaps TRBD1 (5 bases). CDR3 length equals 14 residues. Per germline, CDR1 LGHDT and CDR2 YNNKEL (reference sequence). Trimming shortened V by 2 bases and J by 8 bases, and 10 bases separated the two germline ends. Written as DNA, the CDR3 is TGTGCCAGCAGCCAACCACGGGGGTATTCACCCCTCCACTTT. It translates to CASSQPRGYSPLHF.

This clonotype was seen at least ten times. The chain recombines TRBV6-4 with TRBJ2-2; D tentatively reads TRBD1 or TRBD2 (6 bases each). Germline V gives CDR1 MRHNA, CDR2 SNTAGT. V was shortened by 2 bases and J by 3 bases, with 7 bases between the two germline ends. This CDR3 is built from 14 residues. CDR3 nucleotides: TGTGCCAGCAGTGACAGGGGGGACACCGGGGAGCTGTTTTTT. Protein: CASSDRGDTGELFF.

This clonotype was observed many times. The chain joins TRBV12-5 to TRBJ2-2, with D unclear. Trimming left V 6 bases short and J 3 bases short, with 14 bases between. This CDR3 has 15 residues. Germline V gene data show CDR1 as LGHNT and CDR2 as FRNRAP. In DNA, the CDR3 is TGTGCTAGTGGAGGAGCCCCATCTTACACCGGGGAGCTGTTTTTT. It translates to CASGGAPSYTGELFF.

The rearrangement links TRBV14 to TRBJ2-3; the D gene is possibly TRBD1 (6 bases). Trimming took 0 bases from V and 6 from J, leaving 19 bases between them. The CDR3 has 17 residues. The germline gives CDR1 SGHDN, CDR2 FVKESK. CDR3 loop: CASSQDPWTESTDTQYF. The CDR3 bases are TGTGCCAGCAGCCAAGATCCTTGGACAGAGTCTACGGATACGCAGTATTTT.

This chain joins TRBV12-5 and TRBJ1-2, with D maybe TRBD1 (6 bases). Germline V gene sequence: CDR1 LGHNT, CDR2 FRNRAP. The CDR3 runs to 15 residues. Trimming removed 1 base at V and 4 bases at J, with 13 bases between. CDR3 nucleotide sequence: TGTGCTAGTGGTTTGGCAGGGGAGAAGATCTATGGCTACACCTTC. This gives the protein CASGLAGEKIYGYTF. Complete variable domain (other parts from reference TRBV12-5 and TRBJ1-2): DARVTQTPRHKVTEMGQEVTMRCQPILGHNTVFWYRQTMMQGLELLAYFRNRAPLDDSGMPKDRFSAEMPDATLATLKIQPSEPRDSAVYFCASGLAGEKIYGYTFGSGTRLTVV.

This clonotype was found a few times. This chain links TRBV30 with TRBJ2-3, with TRBD2 as a possible D gene (5 bases). The CDR3 is 12 amino acids. Germline CDR1 GTSNPN, CDR2 SVGIG (reference sequence). V dropped 3 bases and J dropped 6 bases, with 10 bases sitting between them. The CDR3 is CAWRLAPDTQYF. The CDR3 DNA follows: TGTGCCTGGAGGCTAGCACCCGATACGCAGTATTTT. Full variable domain (remainder filled in from reference TRBV30 and TRBJ2-3): SQTIHQWPATLVQPVGSPLSLECTVEGTSNPNLYWYRQAAGRGLQLLFYSVGIGQISSEVPQNLSASRPQDRQFILSSKKLLLSDSGFYLCAWRLAPDTQYFGPGTRLTVL.

The V gene is TRBV6-2 or TRBV6-3, the J gene TRBJ2-3, with TRBD2 matching 11 bases. The CDR3 is made up of 18 amino acids. J was trimmed by 9 bases and V by 2 bases; bases with no gene match: 16. Germline CDR1 reads MNHEY; CDR2 reads SVGEGT. The CDR3 DNA follows: TGTGCCAGCAGTTACCATATTGGGACTAGCGGATCCTTCCGGACGCAGTATTTT. This codes for CASSYHIGTSGSFRTQYF.

V usage is TRBV5-1 and J usage is TRBJ2-7; 11 nucleotides agree with TRBD1. There are 14 residues in the CDR3. CDR1 and CDR2 (germline): SGHRS, YFSETQ. V was clipped by 4 bases and J by 6 bases; unmatched bases: 6. The CDR3 DNA sequence: TGCGCCAGCAGCGTAGAGGGACAGGGGGTCGAGCAGTACTTC. Translating gives CASSVEGQGVEQYF. The entire variable domain, with the rest obtained from reference TRBV5-1 and TRBJ2-7, is as follows: KAGVTQTPRYLIKTRGQQVTLSCSPISGHRSVSWYQQTPGQGLQFLFEYFSETQRNKGNFPGRFSGRQFSNSRSEMNVSTLELGDSALYLCASSVEGQGVEQYFGPGTRLTVT.

Many counts were recorded for this clonotype. The chain combines TRBV25-1 with TRBJ1-1; 7 positions match TRBD1. The CDR3 totals 14 residues. Germline loops: CDR1 MGHDK, CDR2 SYGVNS. J gave up 6 bases and V 4 bases, and 8 bases lay outside the gene matches. The CDR3 is CASSGHRGRSEAFF. CDR3 sequence (DNA): TGTGCCAGCAGTGGTCACAGGGGAAGGTCTGAAGCTTTCTTT.

The chain's CDR3 is CASSIGTKYGVAKNIQYF. The CDR3 DNA is TGTGCCAGTAGTATTGGGACAAAATACGGGGTGGCCAAAAACATTCAGTACTTC. J is TRBJ2-4 and V is TRBV19; possibly TRBD1 for D (6 bases). CDR1 is LNHDA, CDR2 SQIVND, per germline (reference sequence). The CDR3 runs 18 residues. The V and J ends lost 3 bases and 1 base respectively, with 19 bases between them.

This clonotype was counted at least ten times. CDR3: CSVYGYTF. The CDR3 DNA reads TGCAGCGTCTATGGCTACACCTTC. V gene TRBV29-1 combines with J gene TRBJ1-2; no reliable D call. Deletions cut 6 bases from V and 4 bases from J, with 0 bases between. The germline V gene has CDR1 SQVTM and CDR2 ANQGSEA. CDR3 length: 8 residues.

This clonotype was detected ten times or more. This rearrangement joins TRBV7-2 to TRBJ2-4; possible D gene TRBD2, 7 bases. The CDR3 extends over 14 amino acids. Trimming removed 2 bases from V and 3 bases from J, with 8 bases in between. Germline values: CDR1 SGHTA, CDR2 FQGNSA. This CDR3 is CASSLRGGKNIQYF. CDR3 coding DNA: TGTGCCAGCAGCTTAAGGGGGGGCAAAAACATTCAGTACTTC.

This sequence joins TRBV12-3 or TRBV12-4 and TRBJ2-1, with TRBD2 matching over 13 bases. The CDR3 extends over 17 amino acids. After removal of 5 bases from V and 9 bases from J, the junction contained 13 bases not matched to a gene. CDR3 coding DNA: TGTGCCAGCAGTACAACGGGACTAGCGGGGCGCGGGGGTGAGCAGTTCTTC. It encodes CASSTTGLAGRGGEQFF.

The chain combines TRBV3-1 with TRBJ2-3; unclear D gene. There are 13 residues in the CDR3. The germline V and J ends were trimmed by 4 bases and 6 bases, with 11 bases remaining between them. Germline CDR1 and CDR2: LGHDT and YNNKEL (reference sequence). The CDR3 DNA follows: TGTGCCAGCAGCCTGGATGGGCCGGATACGCAGTATTTT. As protein: CASSLDGPDTQYF.

The CDR3 reads CASSSQGPRTDTQYF. The CDR3 DNA sequence: TGCGCCAGCAGCTCACAAGGCCCTAGGACAGATACGCAGTATTTT. The chain employs TRBV5-1 and TRBJ2-3; D remains ambiguous. The CDR3 contains 15 residues. Germline V CDR1 and CDR2: SGHRS, YFSETQ. V was clipped by 3 bases and J by 3 bases, with 14 bases between them.

In this sample, this clonotype turned up many times. V and J are TRBV28 and TRBJ1-1; D is ambiguous. With 3 bases removed from V and 5 bases from J, the gap between germline ends came to 22 bases. This CDR3 has 17 residues. CDR1 and CDR2 from the germline V gene are MDHEN and SYDVKM. CDR3 bases: TGTGCCAGCAGTTTTTTTATAGGTCCGACCCCCAGGACTGAAGCTTTCTTT. The encoded protein is CASSFFIGPTPRTEAFF.

This clonotype was detected many times. The J gene is TRBJ1-2, the V gene TRBV3-1, with D perhaps matching TRBD1 (6 bases). Per germline, CDR1 LGHDT and CDR2 YNNKEL (reference sequence). This CDR3 is built from 15 residues. Trimming pared 1 base from V and 2 bases from J, leaving 11 bases between. CDR3 sequence: CASSQGHGTNYGYTF. The CDR3 DNA sequence: TGTGCCAGCAGCCAAGGACACGGGACAAACTATGGCTACACCTTC.

This clonotype was observed at least ten times. The chain is built from TRBV10-3 and TRBJ2-3, with D perhaps matching TRBD1 (6 bases). Trimming left V 8 bases short and J 2 bases short, with 11 bases between. This CDR3 has 13 residues. From germline, CDR1 is ENHRY and CDR2 SYGVKD. CDR3 region: CAIEDRITDTQYF. Written as DNA, the CDR3 is TGTGCCATCGAGGACAGAATCACAGATACGCAGTATTTT.

J is TRBJ2-1 and V is TRBV7-9; 7 bases are shared with TRBD1. The CDR3 is 15 residues long. V was clipped by 4 bases and J by 6 bases; unmatched bases: 9. Germline lookup yields CDR1 SEHNR and CDR2 FQNEAQ (reference sequence). CDR3 in amino acids: CASSSMGQPLNEQFF. The CDR3 DNA reads TGTGCCAGCAGCTCAATGGGACAGCCACTCAATGAGCAGTTCTTC.

This clonotype was seen more than once but under ten times. The chain has TRBV15 and TRBJ2-3; TRBD2 aligns across 14 bases. The CDR3 loop spans 17 amino acids. CDR1 LNHNV and CDR2 YYDKDF come from the germline V gene (reference sequence). V gave up 8 bases and J gave up 3 bases; unmatched junction bases: 10. The CDR3 DNA sequence: TGTGCCACCGCTAACCCGGGACTAGCGGGGGTTACAGATACGCAGTATTTT. Amino acids: CATANPGLAGVTDTQYF.

This chain joins TRBV12-3 or TRBV12-4 and TRBJ2-1; TRBD1 is a possible D gene (6 bases). CDR3 length: 13 amino acids. V dropped 4 bases and J dropped 9 bases, with 13 bases sitting between them. CDR3 nucleotide sequence: TGTGCCAGCAGTTCACAGGGCGGAGGTGAGCAGTTCTTC. It codes for CASSSQGGGEQFF.

In its sample, this clonotype was seen many times. This rearrangement joins TRBV7-9 to TRBJ1-5; 7 bases agree with TRBD1. The CDR3 has 13 residues. From germline, CDR1 is SEHNR and CDR2 FQNEAQ (reference sequence). V shed 5 bases and J 7 bases; nucleotides not matched to a gene: 5. The CDR3 spells CASSPGGNQPQHF. The CDR3 DNA sequence: TGTGCCAGCAGCCCAGGGGGGAACCAGCCCCAGCATTTT.

This clonotype was picked up many times. The J gene is TRBJ2-3, the V gene TRBV7-9, with D perhaps given as TRBD1 or TRBD2 (6 bases each). The CDR3 loop spans 15 amino acids. Trimming left V 1 base short and J 6 bases short, with 14 bases between. Germline assignment: CDR1 SEHNR and CDR2 FQNEAQ (reference sequence). The CDR3 coding sequence is TGTGCCAGCAGCTTAGGTCGGGGGCCGACGGATACGCAGTATTTT. Residues: CASSLGRGPTDTQYF. The variable domain in full, completed from reference TRBV7-9 and TRBJ2-3, reads DTGVSQNPRHKITKRGQNVTFRCDPISEHNRLYWYRQTLGQGPEFLTYFQNEAQLEKSRLLSDRFSAERPKGSFSTLEIQRTEQGDSAMYLCASSLGRGPTDTQYFGPGTRLTVL.